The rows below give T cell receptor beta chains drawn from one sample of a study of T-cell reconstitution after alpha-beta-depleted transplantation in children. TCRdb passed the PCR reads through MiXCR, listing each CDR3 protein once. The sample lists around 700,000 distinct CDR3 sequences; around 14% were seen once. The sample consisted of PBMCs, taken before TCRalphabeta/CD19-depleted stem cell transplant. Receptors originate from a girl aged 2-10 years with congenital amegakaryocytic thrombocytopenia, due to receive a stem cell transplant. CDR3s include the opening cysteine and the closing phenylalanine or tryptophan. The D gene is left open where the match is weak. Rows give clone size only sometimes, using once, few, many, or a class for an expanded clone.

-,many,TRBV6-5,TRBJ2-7,TGTGCCAGCAGCTGGGGGATCTCCTACGAGCAGTACTTC,CASSWGISYEQYF
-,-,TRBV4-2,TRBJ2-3,TGTGCCAGCAGCCAAGGAGCCGGGGATGGCACAGATACGCAGTATTTT,CASSQGAGDGTDTQYF
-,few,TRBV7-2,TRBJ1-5,TGTGCCAGCAGCTTAAGTTTGTCAGAACAGAATCAGCCCCAGCATTTT,CASSLSLSEQNQPQHF
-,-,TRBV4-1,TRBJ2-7,TGCGCCAGCAGCCCCGGACCTGCATTCTACGAGCAGTACTTC,CASSPGPAFYEQYF
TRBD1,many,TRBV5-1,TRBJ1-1,TGCGCCAGCAGCACGGGACAGTTTGAAGCTTTCTTT,CASSTGQFEAFF
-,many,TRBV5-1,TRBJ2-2,TGCGCCAGCAGCCCCGAACTCGGGGAGCTGTTTTTT,CASSPELGELFF
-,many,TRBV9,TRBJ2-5,TGTGCCAGCAGCGCCGGGGAAGAGACCCAGTACTTC,CASSAGEETQYF
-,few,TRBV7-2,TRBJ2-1,TGTGCCAGCAGCTTAGTAGGACAGTACAATGAGCAGTTCTTC,CASSLVGQYNEQFF
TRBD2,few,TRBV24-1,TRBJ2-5,TGTGCCACCAGTGATTCTTCAGCGGGGGGCCAAGAGACCCAGTACTTC,CATSDSSAGGQETQYF
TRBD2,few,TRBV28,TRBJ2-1,TGTGCCAGCAGTCTCTCCGGGACTAGCGCCCTCTTC,CASSLSGTSALF
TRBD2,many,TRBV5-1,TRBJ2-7,TGCGCCAGCAGCTTGGAACTAGCGTCGAGCTCCTACGAGCAGTACTTC,CASSLELASSSYEQYF
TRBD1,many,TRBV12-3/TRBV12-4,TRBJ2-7,TGTGCCAGCAGTTTGGGACAGCTCAACGAGCAGTACTTC,CASSLGQLNEQYF
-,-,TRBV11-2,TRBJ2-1,TGTGCCAGCAGCTTAGTAGGACTAACCTACTCCAATGAGCAGTTCTTC,CASSLVGLTYSNEQFF
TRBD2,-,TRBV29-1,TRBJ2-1,TGCAGCGTTGTGTTAATTGCGGGGACTAGCTGGAATGAGCAGTTCTTC,CSVVLIAGTSWNEQFF
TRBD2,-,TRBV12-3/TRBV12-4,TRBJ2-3,TGTGCCAGCAGCTTAGCGGGAGCGGACACAGATACGCAGTATTTT,CASSLAGADTDTQYF
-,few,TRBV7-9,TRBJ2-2,TGTGCCAGCAGCTCGATACTCACCGGGGAGCTGTTTTTT,CASSSILTGELFF
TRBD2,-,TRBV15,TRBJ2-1,TGTGCCACCAGCAGAACTATAGCGGGAGAGGTTGAGCAGTTCTTC,CATSRTIAGEVEQFF
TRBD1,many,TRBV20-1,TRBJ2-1,TGCAGTGCTGGGACAGGTTTTTACAATGAGCAGTTCTTC,CSAGTGFYNEQFF
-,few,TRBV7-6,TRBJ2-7,TGTGCCAGCAGCCCCCCCCTGAGGTTCCACGAGCAGTACTTC,CASSPPLRFHEQYF
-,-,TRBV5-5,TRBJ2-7,TGTGCCAGCAGCTTTTGGGCGGGCTCCTCCTACGAGCAGTACTTC,CASSFWAGSSYEQYF
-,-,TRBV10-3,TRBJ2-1,TGTGCCATCAAAGGGGGGGCTGGAAATGAGCAGTTCTTC,CAIKGGAGNEQFF
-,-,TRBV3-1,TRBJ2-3,TGTGCCAGCAGTCCGGCCGGGGACACCTATACGCAGTATTTT,CASSPAGDTYTQYF
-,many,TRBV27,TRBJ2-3,TGTGCCAGCAGTTTATTGGGCCTCGGCACAGATACGCAGTATTTT,CASSLLGLGTDTQYF
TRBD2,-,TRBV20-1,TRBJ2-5,TGCAGTGCTAGTTGGTCTAGCGGGAGTTTCGGGGAGACCCAGTACTTC,CSASWSSGSFGETQYF
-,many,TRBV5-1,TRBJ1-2,TGCGCCAGCAGCTTTGCGGGGAGAGATTATGGCTACACCTTC,CASSFAGRDYGYTF
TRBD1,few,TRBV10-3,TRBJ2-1,TGTGCCATCAGCCAACAGGGGAACAATGAGCAGTTCTTC,CAISQQGNNEQFF
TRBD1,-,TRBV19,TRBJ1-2,TGTGCCAGTAGTAAGGGGGCCCATATTTATGGCTACACCTTC,CASSKGAHIYGYTF
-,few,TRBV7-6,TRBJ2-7,TGTGCCAGCAGCTTAGGAACGGACAGATACGAGCAGTACTTC,CASSLGTDRYEQYF
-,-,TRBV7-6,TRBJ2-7,TGTGCCAGCAGCTTATTTTCAGGGCCTGTGTACGAGCAGTACTTC,CASSLFSGPVYEQYF
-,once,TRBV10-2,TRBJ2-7,TGCGCCAGCAGTGACGCGGGGCTTAGTCGCGAGCAGTACTTC,CASSDAGLSREQYF
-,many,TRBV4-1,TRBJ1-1,TGCGCCAGCAGCCCCTTCCCAGCACTAAGGGGAGGGAACACTGAAGCTTTCTTT,CASSPFPALRGGNTEAFF
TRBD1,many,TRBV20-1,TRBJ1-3,TGCAGTGCTAGGGACAGGGGGCCTGGAAACACCATATATTTT,CSARDRGPGNTIYF
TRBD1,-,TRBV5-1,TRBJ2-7,TGCGCCAGCAGCTTCTTCGGGACAGGGGGCTACGAGCAGTACTTC,CASSFFGTGGYEQYF
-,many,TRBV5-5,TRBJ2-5,TGTGCCAGCACCGATGGCTCCCCCGGGGAGACCCAGTACTTC,CASTDGSPGETQYF
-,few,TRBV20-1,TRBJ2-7,TGCAGTGCTAGGTCTGGGTATCTATACGAGCAGTACTTC,CSARSGYLYEQYF